One and the same sample provided the 27 T cell receptor beta chains below, sequenced in a study of early T cells in non-severe SARS-CoV-2 infection. One entry per CDR3 protein, called by TCRdb with MiXCR from the 5' RACE reads. Seen here are around 84,000 distinct CDR3 sequences, 9.5% to 13% observed once, and the top ten hold about 2.7%. Input material: whole blood. Source of these receptors: an adult who was a healthcare worker with PCR-confirmed SARS-CoV-2 infection or an uninfected control (not recorded which).

This sequence joins TRBV28 and TRBJ1-1; D is unclear. This CDR3 comprises 15 residues. In germline, CDR1 is MDHEN, CDR2 SYDVKM. V gave up 5 bases and J gave up 1 base, with 14 bases separating them. CDR3 region: CASSPFQAGNTEAFF. CDR3 coding DNA: TGTGCCAGCAGTCCTTTTCAGGCAGGGAACACTGAAGCTTTCTTT. Looking up the rest from reference TRBV28 and TRBJ1-1 gives the full variable domain: DVKVTQSSRYLVKRTGEKVFLECVQDMDHENMFWYRQDPGLGLRLIYFSYDVKMKEKGDIPEGYSVSREKKERFSLILESASTNQTSMYLCASSPFQAGNTEAFFGQGTRLTVV.

This clonotype was detected many times. The chain has TRBV13 and TRBJ2-1; D remains ambiguous. The CDR3 contains 11 residues. CDR1 PRHDT and CDR2 FYEKMQ come from the germline V gene (reference sequence). V lost 0 bases, J lost 9 bases, and 3 bases lay in between. The CDR3: CASSLGLEQFF. The CDR3 DNA is TGTGCCAGCAGCTTAGGGCTTGAGCAGTTCTTC.

The sample holds a few counts of this clonotype. This chain links TRBV6-2 or TRBV6-3 with TRBJ1-1, with D hard to call. V dropped 2 bases and J dropped 1 base, with 11 bases sitting between them. This CDR3 has 15 amino acids. Germline loops: CDR1 MNHEY, CDR2 SVGEGT. The CDR3 DNA follows: TGTGCCAGCAGTTACGCCGGTGAAAGGAACACTGAAGCTTTCTTT. Its protein is CASSYAGERNTEAFF.

The V call is TRBV12-3 or TRBV12-4, the J call TRBJ2-6; D is undetermined. This CDR3 region has 13 residues. Trimming shortened V by 7 bases and J by 4 bases, and 8 bases separated the two germline ends. This chain's CDR3 is CASTLPGANVLTF. CDR3 nucleotides: TGTGCCAGCACCCTCCCCGGGGCCAACGTCCTGACTTTC.

This clonotype was seen only a few times. This sequence joins TRBV20-1 and TRBJ1-1; 8 bases line up with TRBD1. The CDR3 contains 19 residues. Germline CDR1 and CDR2: DFQATT and SNEGSKA (reference sequence). Unmatched junction bases numbered 22, after V lost 6 bases and J lost 1 base. The CDR3 is CSAGRYILGTGSPNTEAFF. As DNA, the CDR3 is TGCAGTGCCGGACGCTATATTCTCGGGACAGGTTCCCCGAACACTGAAGCTTTCTTT.

This clonotype was counted at least ten times. The V call is TRBV9, the J call TRBJ2-6, with a tentative D call TRBD2 (5 bases). With 0 bases removed from V and 2 bases from J, the gap between germline ends came to 9 bases. The CDR3 has 16 residues. Germline V gene lookup returns CDR1 SGDLS and CDR2 YYNGEE. CDR3 loop: CASSVASQPGANVLTF. The CDR3 DNA reads as TGTGCCAGCAGCGTAGCTAGCCAACCTGGGGCCAACGTCCTGACTTTC.

Ten or more counts support this clonotype. The J gene is TRBJ2-7, the V gene TRBV5-4; D ambiguous. The CDR3 sequence is 13 residues long. Germline CDR1 and CDR2: SGHNT and YYREEE (reference sequence). Deletions cut 5 bases from V and 3 bases from J, with 12 bases between. The CDR3 DNA follows: TGTGCCAGCAGAGGTCCAGCTAACTACGAGCAGTACTTC. This codes for CASRGPANYEQYF.

This clonotype has just a few counts. A read error may account for a junction end that differs from germline. The chain joins TRBV5-1 to TRBJ2-7, with D possibly matching TRBD1 (5 bases). The CDR3 is 16 amino acids. Germline V gene data show CDR1 as SGHRS and CDR2 as YFSETQ. The CDR3 sequence is CASSPWLGSGAYEQYF. The CDR3 DNA reads as TGCGCCAGCAGCCCGTGGTTAGGCAGTGGGGCCTACGAACAGTACTTC.

This clonotype was recorded a few times. The CDR3 nucleotides read TGTGCCACCAGTGACCCGAATCAGCCCCAGCATTTT. Encoded protein: CATSDPNQPQHF. The chain has TRBV24-1 and TRBJ1-5; D gene uncertain. Trimming stripped 4 bases from V and 4 bases from J, with 4 bases between. Germline values: CDR1 KGHDR, CDR2 SFDVKD. The CDR3 covers 12 residues.

This clonotype was seen repeatedly, ten times or more. This sequence joins TRBV7-6 and TRBJ1-1, with no clear D. Germline CDR1 and CDR2: SGHVS and FNYEAQ. Trimming pared 5 bases from V and 1 base from J, leaving 20 bases between. The CDR3 totals 17 residues. The CDR3: CASSPRTALGTNTEAFF. The CDR3 nucleotides read TGTGCCAGCAGCCCCCGGACCGCCTTAGGTACGAACACTGAAGCTTTCTTT.

The sample holds a few counts of this clonotype. The rearrangement links TRBV11-2 to TRBJ2-3, with 7 bases identical to TRBD2. From germline, CDR1 is SGHAT and CDR2 FQNNGV. CDR3 length: 17 amino acids. J was trimmed by 2 bases and V by 6 bases; bases with no gene match: 14. The CDR3 spells CASSQDPGGSYTDTQYF. The CDR3 nucleotides are TGTGCCAGCAGTCAGGACCCGGGGGGATCTTACACAGATACGCAGTATTTT. Full variable domain (rest looked up from reference TRBV11-2 and TRBJ2-3): EAGVAQSPRYKIIEKRQSVAFWCNPISGHATLYWYQQILGQGPKLLIQFQNNGVVDDSQLPKDRFSAERLKGVDSTLKIQPAKLEDSAVYLCASSQDPGGSYTDTQYFGPGTRLTVL.

The chain employs TRBV27 and TRBJ1-4, with 7 positions matching TRBD1. The V and J ends lost 5 bases and 10 bases, in that order; junction bases with no gene match: 13. The CDR3 is 15 residues long. CDR1 MNHEY and CDR2 SMNVEV come from the germline V gene (reference sequence). The CDR3 region has the DNA TGTGCCAGCAGTCCCAGTGGGGGTCGGGACAGAAAACTGTTTTTT. Encoded protein: CASSPSGGRDRKLFF.

This clonotype was seen at least ten times. The chain joins TRBV2 to TRBJ1-1; maybe TRBD1 (5 bases). The germline CDR1 and CDR2 sequences are SNHLY and FYNNEI. CDR3 length: 13 residues. V lost 1 base and J 4 bases, leaving 7 bases between the germline ends. CDR3 nucleotides: TGTGCCAGCAGTGAAGAGGGGAGCACTGAAGCTTTCTTT. Amino acids: CASSEEGSTEAFF.

The chain carries TRBV14 and TRBJ2-7; TRBD2 is a possible D gene (5 bases). Germline V gives CDR1 SGHDN, CDR2 FVKESK. With 1 base removed from V and 6 bases from J, the gap between germline ends came to 16 bases. The CDR3 is made up of 15 amino acids. CDR3 region: CASSQAGGPAGEQYF. The CDR3 DNA follows: TGTGCCAGCAGCCAAGCCGGCGGGCCGGCTGGCGAGCAGTACTTC.

This clonotype was picked up many times. The J gene is TRBJ1-1, the V gene TRBV29-1; D gene ambiguous. The germline CDR1 and CDR2 sequences are SQVTM and ANQGSEA. Trimming took 5 bases from V and 1 from J, leaving 11 bases between them. The CDR3 has 13 amino acids. DNA of the CDR3: TGCAGCGTTTTATATGTGGGGAACACTGAAGCTTTCTTT. Protein sequence: CSVLYVGNTEAFF.

This clonotype was recorded at least ten times. This chain connects TRBV7-6 to TRBJ1-5, with D unresolved. Trimming stripped 0 bases from V and 5 bases from J, with 5 bases between. In germline, CDR1 is SGHVS, CDR2 FNYEAQ. CDR3 length: 13 residues. The CDR3 coding sequence is TGTGCCAGCAGCTTAGCCCGGTATCAGCCCCAGCATTTT. Translated: CASSLARYQPQHF.

The chain carries TRBV19 and TRBJ1-1; 7 bases match TRBD1. The ends lost 7 bases at V and 0 bases at J; junction bases unmatched: 2. The CDR3 is 13 residues long. The germline V gene encodes CDR1 LNHDA and CDR2 SQIVND (reference sequence). In nucleotides, the CDR3 is TGTGCCAGTATGGGACAGTTGAACACTGAAGCTTTCTTT. Protein: CASMGQLNTEAFF.

Ten or more counts support this clonotype. The chain links TRBV5-1 to TRBJ1-5; unclear D gene. Germline lookup yields CDR1 SGHRS and CDR2 YFSETQ. The CDR3 covers 16 residues. The V end was cut by 1 base, the J end by 3 bases, with 14 bases between. CDR3 amino acids: CASSLPNLPHNQPQHF. The CDR3 bases are TGCGCCAGCAGCTTGCCTAACCTCCCCCACAATCAGCCCCAGCATTTT.

The table lists this clonotype with many counts. This chain joins TRBV20-1 and TRBJ1-5; 10 bases line up with TRBD1. The V segment lost 4 bases and the J segment 5 bases; nucleotides outside the gene matches: 8. The V gene's germline CDR1 is DFQATT and CDR2 SNEGSKA (reference sequence). The CDR3 sequence is 15 residues long. The CDR3 DNA sequence: TGCAGTGCTAACCCCTTGGACAGGGGGGATCAGCCCCAGCATTTT. It codes for CSANPLDRGDQPQHF.

Many counts were recorded for this clonotype. This chain uses TRBV11-3 with TRBJ1-1; D is ambiguous. The germline V gene encodes CDR1 SGHNT and CDR2 YENEEA. The CDR3 loop spans 11 amino acids. Between the trimmed V and J ends, which lost 1 base and 8 bases, there was a span of 5 bases. CDR3 coding DNA: TGTGCCAGCAGCTTAGGACGGGAAGCTTTCTTT. It encodes CASSLGREAFF.

The rearrangement links TRBV2 to TRBJ1-5, with D possibly TRBD1 on 5 matching bases. The CDR3 contains 13 residues. V was shortened by 4 bases and J by 6 bases, with 10 bases between the two germline ends. CDR1 is SNHLY, CDR2 FYNNEI, per germline. This chain's CDR3 is CASSAQGGQPQHF. CDR3 nucleotides: TGTGCCAGCAGTGCTCAGGGTGGTCAGCCCCAGCATTTT.

The chain combines TRBV7-9 with TRBJ2-1, with 10 bases lining up with TRBD2. Trimming at V came to 5 bases and at J to 4 bases, leaving 8 bases not matched to a gene. This CDR3 spans 16 amino acids. Germline CDR1 is SEHNR and CDR2 is FQNEAQ (reference sequence). CDR3 coding DNA: TGTGCCAGCAGCCCCGTCGGACTAGCGGCGTACAATGAGCAGTTCTTC. Amino acid sequence: CASSPVGLAAYNEQFF.

The chain joins TRBV6-5 to TRBJ2-1; 8 nucleotides line up with TRBD2. Unmatched junction bases numbered 10, after V lost 0 bases and J lost 0 bases. The CDR3 length is 19 residues. Looked up from germline, CDR1 is MNHEY and CDR2 is SVGAGI. CDR3 nucleotides: TGTGCCAGCAGTTACTCGTTGAGTAGCGGGGACCCCTCCTACAATGAGCAGTTCTTC. Residues: CASSYSLSSGDPSYNEQFF.

V is TRBV18 and J is TRBJ1-2, with 9 positions matching TRBD1. Germline V gene lookup returns CDR1 KGHSH and CDR2 LQKENI. CDR3 size: 14 residues. The junction had 5 bases not matched to a gene; V was cut back by 5 bases and J by 4 bases. For the CDR3, the DNA is TGTGCCAGCTCAATGGACAGGGGCGGCTATGGCTACACCTTC. It translates to CASSMDRGGYGYTF.

This clonotype was seen a few times. The chain couples TRBV29-1 to TRBJ1-3; D not resolved. Trimming took off 1 base at V and 4 bases at J, with 2 bases between the two ends. Germline V CDR1 and CDR2: SQVTM, ANQGSEA. There are 11 residues in the CDR3. For the CDR3, the DNA is TGCAGCGTTGAAGGGGGAAACACCATATATTTT. Translated: CSVEGGNTIYF.

This rearrangement joins TRBV9 to TRBJ2-7; TRBD2 matches at 7 bases. V dropped 2 bases and J dropped 5; count of bases not matched to a gene: 10. Germline V CDR1 and CDR2: SGDLS, YYNGEE. The CDR3 is 15 residues long. The CDR3 DNA follows: TGTGCCAGCAGCGTTCAAGGTAGCGGGTCTGACGAGCAGTACTTC. Protein product: CASSVQGSGSDEQYF.

This clonotype has ten or more counts. The rearrangement links TRBV30 to TRBJ1-6; 7 nucleotides line up with TRBD1. With V trimmed by 6 bases and J by 7 bases, 9 bases remained unmatched. The CDR3 totals 14 residues. Germline-derived CDR1 and CDR2 are GTSNPN and SVGIG (reference sequence). The CDR3 sequence: CACQPTGRNSPLHF. In nucleotides, the CDR3 is TGTGCCTGCCAGCCGACAGGGCGGAATTCACCCCTCCACTTT.